These 27 T cell receptor beta chains came from one sample sequenced in a study of blood T cell repertoires in COVID-19. The protocol was immunoSEQ multiplex PCR, while the TCRdb copy is restricted to in-frame clones and leaves out a portion. This table has 140,000 or so clones, approximately 86% appearing once. The sample taken for sequencing was PBMCs or T cells enriched from blood (not recorded which). The receptors stem from a woman between 40 and 50 years old who had recovered from COVID-19.

This chain connects TRBV9 to TRBJ2-1; TRBD2 matches 10 bases. V was clipped by 4 bases and J by 6 bases; unmatched bases: 4. The germline CDR1 and CDR2 sequences are SGDLS and YYNGEE. The CDR3 loop spans 14 amino acids. DNA for the CDR3: TGTGCCAGCAGCTCACTAGCGGGAACCAATGAGCAGTTCTTC. Amino acids: CASSSLAGTNEQFF.

J is TRBJ2-2 and V is TRBV2, with 8 bases identical to TRBD1. CDR1 is SNHLY, CDR2 FYNNEI, per germline. The CDR3 is 16 amino acids. V gave up 4 bases and J gave up 0 bases; unmatched junction bases: 4. For the CDR3, the DNA is TGTGCCAGCAGTGTTCAGGGGGCTCCGAACACCGGGGAGCTGTTTTTT. It codes for CASSVQGAPNTGELFF.

The gene calls are TRBV5-1 and TRBJ1-2, with TRBD1 matching over 10 bases. The CDR3 sequence is 14 residues long. V lost 7 bases, J lost 6 bases, and 9 bases stayed unmatched. The germline gives CDR1 SGHRS, CDR2 YFSETQ. CDR3 protein: CASGLDRGSDGYTF. Here the CDR3 DNA reads TGCGCCAGCGGCCTGGACAGGGGGTCGGATGGCTACACCTTC.

J is TRBJ1-1 and V is TRBV6-5; TRBD1 matches 7 bases. V trimming: 7 bases; J trimming: 4 bases; junction bases outside the gene matches: 12. In germline, CDR1 is MNHEY, CDR2 SVGAGI. The length of the CDR3 is 15 residues. CDR3 coding DNA: TGTGCCAGCACTGGACAGGTGGACTTGGGCACTGAAGCTTTCTTT. Its protein is CASTGQVDLGTEAFF.

The CDR3 DNA follows: TGTGCCACCAGTGAAGGGGGTGGTACTGAAGCTTTCTTT. Residues: CATSEGGGTEAFF. The chain combines TRBV24-1 with TRBJ1-1; D possibly corresponds to TRBD1 (6 bases). Germline V gene data show CDR1 as KGHDR and CDR2 as SFDVKD. V shed 4 bases and J shed 5 bases, with 10 bases lying between them. The CDR3 consists of 13 residues.

The rearrangement links TRBV29-1 to TRBJ2-3, with 8 bases fitting TRBD2. The CDR3 spans 15 residues. V was clipped by 3 bases and J by 1 base; unmatched bases: 6. Germline V gene data show CDR1 as SQVTM and CDR2 as ANQGSEA. The CDR3 bases are TGCAGCGTTGAGATGGCGGGGGGTGGCACAGATACGCAGTATTTT. Encoded protein: CSVEMAGGGTDTQYF.

V and J are TRBV9 and TRBJ1-2; D perhaps matches TRBD1 (5 bases). The CDR3 sequence is 15 residues long. CDR1 is SGDLS and CDR2 is YYNGEE in the germline V gene. Deletions cut 4 bases from V and 7 bases from J, with 20 bases between. DNA for the CDR3: TGTGCCAGCAGCTCCCGGGGGGGAGGGTACGGTGGCTACACCTTC. It codes for CASSSRGGGYGGYTF.

The chain joins TRBV5-1 to TRBJ1-1, with D possibly TRBD1 on 6 matching bases. This CDR3 spans 14 amino acids. The V gene lost 4 bases and the J gene lost 1 base, with 11 bases spanning the gap. The germline gives CDR1 SGHRS, CDR2 YFSETQ. The chain's CDR3 is CASSGGQQNTEAFF. The CDR3 DNA reads as TGCGCCAGCAGCGGTGGACAGCAGAACACTGAAGCTTTCTTT.

This chain connects TRBV14 to TRBJ2-1; 8 nucleotides line up with TRBD2. This CDR3 contains 19 residues. The V gene's germline CDR1 is SGHDN and CDR2 FVKESK. The trim removed 1 base at V and 8 bases at J, leaving 19 bases unmatched. CDR3 DNA sequence: TGTGCCAGCAGCCAAGTCAGGACGTTCGCCTCCGCGGGGGGCTATGAGCAGTTCTTC. Translated: CASSQVRTFASAGGYEQFF.

The V gene is TRBV10-3, the J gene TRBJ2-5, with 8 positions matching TRBD1. The CDR3 contains 14 residues. Per the germline V gene, CDR1 is ENHRY and CDR2 is SYGVKD. Losses at the gene ends were 4 bases for V and 7 bases for J; bases not matched to a gene: 8. The CDR3 bases are TGTGCCATCAGTGCGGGGACAGGATATGGGACCCAGTACTTC. Its translation: CAISAGTGYGTQYF.

The J gene is TRBJ1-1, the V gene TRBV19; D unresolved. Per the germline V gene, CDR1 is LNHDA and CDR2 is SQIVND (reference sequence). The CDR3 totals 13 residues. V was pared by 3 bases and J by 0 bases, with 5 bases between. CDR3 region: CASSMHLNTEAFF. The CDR3 region has the DNA TGTGCCAGTAGTATGCACTTGAACACTGAAGCTTTCTTT.

The chain combines TRBV5-1 with TRBJ2-1, with 7 bases that match TRBD2. V gave up 4 bases and J gave up 7 bases; unmatched junction bases: 8. CDR3 length: 14 residues. The germline V gene encodes CDR1 SGHRS and CDR2 YFSETQ. The CDR3 sequence: CASSPTSVVNEQFF. CDR3 nucleotides: TGCGCCAGCAGCCCAACTAGCGTAGTAAATGAGCAGTTCTTC.

There are a few counts of this clone. This sequence joins TRBV10-2 and TRBJ2-1, with TRBD2 matching 8 bases. Germline V gene sequence: CDR1 WSHSY, CDR2 SAAADI. Trimming took 4 bases from V and 7 from J; bases not matched to a gene: 3. This CDR3 is 13 amino acids long. The CDR3 sequence is CASSAGGRNEQFF. The CDR3 coding sequence is TGCGCCAGCAGTGCTGGCGGGAGGAATGAGCAGTTCTTC.

For this clone: A read error may produce the germline difference seen at one junction end. V and J are TRBV19 and TRBJ2-2, with D perhaps matching TRBD2 (5 bases). Germline V lookup: CDR1 LNHDA, CDR2 SQIVND (reference sequence). The CDR3 has 14 residues. Here the CDR3 reads CVSSYGEGPGELFF. The CDR3 DNA reads TGTGTCAGTAGTTATGGTGAGGGCCCCGGGGAGCTGTTTTTT.

The chain carries TRBV19 and TRBJ1-1; 9 bases map to TRBD1. Germline CDR1 and CDR2: LNHDA and SQIVND (reference sequence). The CDR3 sequence is 14 residues long. The ends lost 7 bases at V and 5 bases at J; junction bases unmatched: 8. CDR3 nucleotides: TGTGCCAGTACCCTACAGGGGGCGCATACTGAAGCTTTCTTT. This sequence encodes CASTLQGAHTEAFF.

The J gene is TRBJ1-5, the V gene TRBV29-1; 12 nucleotides match TRBD1. The CDR3 has 15 amino acids. The trim removed 6 bases at V and 6 bases at J, leaving 9 bases unmatched. CDR1 is SQVTM, CDR2 ANQGSEA, per germline. The CDR3 sequence: CSVPSGTGGFQPQHF. CDR3 sequence (DNA): TGCAGCGTCCCTTCCGGGACAGGGGGCTTTCAGCCCCAGCATTTT.

V gene TRBV21-1 combines with J gene TRBJ2-3; the table's D call TRBD1 went unverified against the DNA. TRBV21-1 is a known pseudogene. The CDR3 runs to 16 residues. The CDR3 sequence is CASSKPRRDIIFPQYF. The CDR3 region has the DNA TGTGCCAGCAGCAAGCCGCGCCGGGACATCATTTTTCCGCAGTATTTT.

The V and J genes are TRBV6-1 and TRBJ2-7; maybe TRBD1 (5 bases). Deletions cut 0 bases from V and 0 bases from J, with 9 bases between. The CDR3 consists of 15 residues. The V gene's germline CDR1 is MNHNS and CDR2 SASEGT. In nucleotides, the CDR3 is TGTGCCAGCAGTGAAGCAGCAGGGAACTCCTACGAGCAGTACTTC. Translating it yields CASSEAAGNSYEQYF.

The chain joins TRBV5-1 to TRBJ2-3; D is unresolved. The germline gives CDR1 SGHRS, CDR2 YFSETQ. Trimming removed 7 bases from V and 3 bases from J, with 6 bases in between. The CDR3 runs 11 residues. The CDR3, as DNA: TGCGCCAGCCGCTCTACAGATACGCAGTATTTT. Its protein product is CASRSTDTQYF.

The genes are TRBV27 and TRBJ2-1; a weak D match, TRBD2 (5 bases). The CDR3 spans 16 residues. The V end lost 2 bases, the J end lost 1 base, and 12 bases lay between the germline ends. Looked up from germline, CDR1 is MNHEY and CDR2 is SMNVEV (reference sequence). This CDR3 is CASSLEGRQSYNEQFF. CDR3 DNA sequence: TGTGCCAGCAGTTTAGAAGGGAGACAATCCTACAATGAGCAGTTCTTC.

This chain joins TRBV2 and TRBJ1-1; 9 positions match TRBD1. The V and J ends lost 6 bases and 5 bases, in that order; junction bases with no gene match: 4. The germline V gene has CDR1 SNHLY and CDR2 FYNNEI. This CDR3 spans 13 amino acids. The DNA of the CDR3 is TGTGCCAGCAGGGGGACAGGGCGAACTGAAGCTTTCTTT. As protein: CASRGTGRTEAFF.

The chain recombines TRBV6-5 with TRBJ1-4; 7 nucleotides agree with TRBD1. CDR1 is MNHEY, CDR2 SVGAGI, per germline. The CDR3 totals 14 residues. Trimming at V came to 8 bases and at J to 4 bases, leaving 7 bases not matched to a gene. CDR3 sequence reads: CASGGGTVNEKLFF. In DNA form, the CDR3 reads TGTGCCAGCGGGGGCGGGACAGTTAATGAAAAACTGTTTTTT.

The chain employs TRBV2 and TRBJ1-2, with a possible D match to TRBD1 (6 bases). The CDR3 has 13 residues. Trimming removed 4 bases at V and 8 bases at J, with 14 bases between. Germline CDR1 SNHLY, CDR2 FYNNEI. CDR3 sequence: CASSAYREGGYTF. CDR3 DNA sequence: TGTGCCAGCAGTGCATACAGGGAAGGAGGCTACACCTTC. The full variable domain, in which reference TRBV2 and TRBJ1-2 provide the parts outside the CDR3, is EPEVTQTPSHQVTQMGQEVILRCVPISNHLYFYWYRQILGQKVEFLVSFYNNEISEKSEIFDDQFSVERPDGSNFTLKIRSTKLEDSAMYFCASSAYREGGYTFGSGTRLTVV.

This clone has more than one count but fewer than ten. The chain couples TRBV9 to TRBJ2-2; maybe TRBD2 (6 bases). Germline-derived CDR1 and CDR2 are SGDLS and YYNGEE. The CDR3 runs to 16 residues. Trimming stripped 0 bases from V and 6 bases from J, with 15 bases between. The CDR3 DNA follows: TGTGCCAGCAGCGTAGCTGCGGGACGAAGCTCCGGGGAGCTGTTTTTT. The encoded protein is CASSVAAGRSSGELFF.

The chain has TRBV6-5 and TRBJ2-7; the D gene is possibly TRBD2 (6 bases). The CDR3 length is 15 residues. The V end lost 6 bases, the J end lost 5 bases, and 20 bases lay between the germline ends. CDR1 and CDR2 (germline): MNHEY, SVGAGI. CDR3 DNA: TGTGCCAGCAGCCCGGGAGCGGGTACCCCGGACGAGCAGTACTTC. Protein sequence: CASSPGAGTPDEQYF.

V is TRBV6-5 and J is TRBJ1-5; D is unclear. Between the trimmed V and J ends, which lost 6 bases and 0 bases, there was a span of 6 bases. This CDR3 region has 13 residues. Germline CDR1 MNHEY, CDR2 SVGAGI. CDR3 DNA: TGTGCCAGCAGACAGAGTAGCAATCAGCCCCAGCATTTT. Translated, it gives CASRQSSNQPQHF.

This clone was detected only a few times. The chain is built from TRBV14 and TRBJ2-2, with 8 nucleotides matching TRBD1. Per germline, CDR1 SGHDN and CDR2 FVKESK. Trimming at V came to 2 bases and at J to 4 bases, leaving 3 bases not matched to a gene. The length of the CDR3 is 15 residues. Here the CDR3 DNA reads TGTGCCAGCAGCCAATACAGGGGGTTCACCGGGGAGCTGTTTTTT. Its translation is CASSQYRGFTGELFF.